The sequence of this TCR beta chain was determined in a study of shared clonotypes between healthy human individuals (dated by TCRdb to 2020 to 2022). General notes on the study: The cohort comprised a couple of women and a few men aged 18 to 49 years. For each donor, CD4 naive and CD4 memory were each run on three plates, CD8 naive on two plates, and CD8 memory on one plate. Blood TCR repertoires of about five healthy adults were deeply sequenced to estimate repertoire size and the extent of clonotype sharing between individuals. Libraries were prepared and TCR repertoires were sequenced by different laboratories using diverse techniques, in order to increase sequencing depth and limit assay-specific biases. Each donor's leukapheresis produced roughly between about 0.85 and 10 billion PBMCs.

As for this clone: This clone's antigen is unknown. Base qualities are not recorded, but no much larger clone differs from it by a single base.

On the study overall, not on this receptor specifically: Sampling was limited to blood, and TCR repertoires in tissue likely differ from TCR repertoires in blood. Incomplete sequencing was indicated by rarefaction of sorted-subset datasets, despite the large sequencing depth. Naive subsets generally had larger estimated clonotype richness than memory subsets. Across a few donors, approximately 5% of naive CD4, over 3% of naive CD8, under 2.5% of memory CD4, and 0.4% of memory CD8 clonotypes were shared. Based on pairwise subsampling, the degree of clonotype sharing among donors was expected to be affected by sequencing depth. Clonotypes shared by all four sorted-subset donors showed higher generation probabilities than non-shared clonotypes. Because the study included only a small number of donors, the genetic and exposure-history diversity represented was limited.

Using the deep immunoSEQ assay, TCR CDR3 regions were amplified from genomic DNA by multiplex PCR. Extracted genomic DNA from each cell subset was spread evenly across all wells of several immunoSEQ 96-well plates, with each plate serving as a replicate. For sorted subsets, each replicate PCR was loaded with approximately 200 ng genomic DNA, equivalent to 32,000 or so T cell genomes. Purified libraries were quantified with a Qubit 3.0 fluorometer, sized on a Bioanalyzer 2100, and re-quantified with the KAPA Library Quantification kit. Each immunoSEQ 96-well plate was sequenced on its own single-read 150-cycle Illumina NextSeq 550 flow cell. From the authors' description of their analysis: Because the immunoSEQ output held only junctional sequences and lacked quality scores, the filtering could not match the filtering applied to full-length reads. To assign V/J genes and CDR3, sequences were annotated using PyIR, a Python wrapper for IgBLAST v1.9, with IMGT germline references. Reads were removed for weak V/J assignments (E-value above 1e-6), missing CDR3, stop codons, out-of-frame junctions, or ambiguous translated residues. V3J clonotypes were defined as sequences sharing the same inferred V gene, J gene, and CDR3 amino acid sequence. The percentage overlap between two repertoires was calculated by dividing the number of shared unique clonotypes by the size of the smaller repertoire. RTK rarefaction, the Chao1 estimator, and Recon v2.1 estimates of unobserved clonotypes were used to assess repertoire richness. For all TCRbeta clonotypes obtained by the gDNA method from four donors, generation probabilities were computed with OLGA. What TCRdb holds here is the immuneACCESS table cut down to in-frame rearrangements. Part of the clones is not present; checked against another copy, under half of the missing clones reflect an unresolved V gene, and the others are unexplained. That table supplies the V and J calls and clone size; D and trimming were determined from the DNA. In all, the sample holds more than 400,000 clones, and almost 97% of those were seen once. Approximately 0.062% of the sample belongs to the ten largest clones.

Donors were healthy HIV-negative adults with no recently reported acute infections or vaccinations. All donors were Caucasian adults living in Nashville, Tennessee, USA. CD4+ T cells were enriched by magnetic negative selection, after which naive cells were positively selected on CD45RA and the negative fraction was taken as the memory subset. Blood was obtained by leukapheresis, after which PBMCs were separated by Ficoll-Histopaque density gradient centrifugation and cryopreserved in liquid nitrogen vapor phase. Purity and quantity of every magnetically sorted T cell population were checked by analytical flow cytometry. Each sorted fraction had its genomic DNA isolated and then quantified by UV absorbance on a Nanodrop 2000c. Material for sequencing was naive CD4+ T cells sorted from blood. The cell subset or site label on this specimen signifies: CD45RA+ positively selected. The clonotype originates from a woman under 40 in good health.

The DNA is as follows: TGCGCCAGCAGCCAAATTTCTTGGGTAACCGGGGAGCTGTTTTTT. The translation is CASSQISWVTGELFF. The V and J genes are TRBV4-1 and TRBJ2-2; the D gene is unclear. The V and J ends are trimmed by 2 bases and 5 bases, leaving 12 bases between them. Based on the germline V gene, the CDR1 and CDR2 sequences are MGHRA and YSYEKL. Taken from cysteine to phenylalanine, the CDR3 has 15 residues. Solely the CDR3 DNA is kept, with 45 bases framed from the first base.